The subject of this entry is one TCR beta chain. Its cognate antigen is unknown. Amplification yielded TCR beta CDR3 regions, with RNA transcripts as the source. A set of HTBI primers served as the primers for a first-round RT-PCR of the TCR CDR3. From the multiplex PCR reads, TCRdb called clonotypes with MiXCR, one entry per CDR3 protein. The sample contains around 350,000 distinct CDR3 sequences, approximately 19% of which appear only once. Uncontrolled infection, other autoimmune disease, pregnancy or lactation disqualified patients from enrolment. Diagnostic decisions used clinical symptoms, serum thyroxine and TRAb, thyroid ultrasound and orbital computed tomography. The data derive from a study of T cells in Graves' hyperthyroidism and ophthalmopathy. Overall study results and limits: Most thyroid clonotypes expanded above 0.001 appeared in blood too. Separation of ophthalmopathy from stable hyperthyroidism was achieved by a 13 V-J model.

CDR1 is MNHEY and CDR2 is SVGAGI in the germline V gene. With 0 bases clipped from V and 5 bases from J, the junction kept 11 bases outside the gene matches. CDR3 length: 17 amino acids. This receptor was obtained from a woman under 30 with Graves' hyperthyroidism. Input material: blood. This chain connects TRBV6-5 to TRBJ2-5; 8 bases fit TRBD2. CDR3 coding DNA: TGTGCCAGCAGTTACTCCTATCAAGCGGGGGAAAAGGAGACCCAGTACTTC. Translation: CASSYSYQAGEKETQYF.